This T cell receptor (beta chain) came from a study of blood T cell repertoires in COVID-19. Study as a whole: The United States, Italy and Spain were the sources of the acute and convalescent COVID-19 samples. Nucleic acid was either cDNA or gDNA, and it came from T cells, B-cell-depleted T cells, or PBMCs.

Authors' analysis steps: Amplification of reference gene primers was used by the study to estimate nucleated cell counts. Only in-frame clones appear in the TCRdb table, and some are missing; sequencing was by immunoSEQ multiplex PCR. V and J calls plus clone size are reproduced from that table; the DNA served to infer D and trimming. The sample shows more than 150,000 clones, 86% of them seen only once. The sample comprised peripheral blood. The origin of this receptor is a man aged 18 to 30 with acute or convalescent COVID-19.

For the CDR3, the DNA is TGCGCCAGCAGCCCGTGGAGAGGGATCAACACCGGGGAGCTGTTTTTT. Encoded protein: CASSPWRGINTGELFF. The chain employs TRBV5-1 and TRBJ2-2, with D maybe TRBD2 (5 bases). Germline V gene sequence: CDR1 SGHRS, CDR2 YFSETQ. The V end lost 4 bases, the J end lost 2 bases, and 15 bases lay between the germline ends. The CDR3 runs 16 residues. Looking up the rest from reference TRBV5-1 and TRBJ2-2 gives the full variable domain: KAGVTQTPRYLIKTRGQQVTLSCSPISGHRSVSWYQQTPGQGLQFLFEYFSETQRNKGNFPGRFSGRQFSNSRSEMNVSTLELGDSALYLCASSPWRGINTGELFFGEGSRLTVL.